This entry concerns a single T cell receptor (beta chain). Source study methods: Reference gene primer amplification yielded estimated nucleated cell counts. The table came from immunoSEQ multiplex PCR; TCRdb's copy has only in-frame clones and leaves some out. D and trimming were read from the DNA, whereas the V and J calls and clone size are those reported in that table. Of 300,000 to 400,000 clones listed, roughly nine tenths were seen once; the top ten hold approximately 1%. The CDR3 extends over 14 amino acids. V was pared by 3 bases and J by 8 bases, with 2 bases of the junction left unmatched. Germline CDR1 MNHEY, CDR2 SMNVEV (reference sequence). These data originate in a study of blood T cell repertoires in COVID-19.

This chain joins TRBV27 and TRBJ1-6; 9 bases fit TRBD1. The specimen was PBMCs or T cells enriched from blood (not recorded which). The origin of this receptor is a woman aged 30 to 39 who had recovered from COVID-19. CDR3 sequence reads: CASSLWDRDSPLHF. The DNA of the CDR3 is TGTGCCAGCAGTTTGTGGGACAGGGATTCACCCCTCCACTTT.